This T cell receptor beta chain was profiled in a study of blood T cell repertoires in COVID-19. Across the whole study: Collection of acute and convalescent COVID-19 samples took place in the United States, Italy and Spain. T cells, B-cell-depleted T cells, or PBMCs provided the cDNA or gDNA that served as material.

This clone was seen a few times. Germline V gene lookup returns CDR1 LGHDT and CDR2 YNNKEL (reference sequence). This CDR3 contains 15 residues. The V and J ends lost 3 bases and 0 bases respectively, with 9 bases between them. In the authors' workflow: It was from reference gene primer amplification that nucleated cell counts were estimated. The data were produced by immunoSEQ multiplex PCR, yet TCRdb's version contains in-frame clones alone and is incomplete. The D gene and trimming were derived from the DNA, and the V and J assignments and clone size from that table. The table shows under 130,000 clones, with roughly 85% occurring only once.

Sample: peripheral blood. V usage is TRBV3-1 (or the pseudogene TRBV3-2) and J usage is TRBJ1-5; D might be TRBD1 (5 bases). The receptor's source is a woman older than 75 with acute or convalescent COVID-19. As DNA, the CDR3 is TGTGCCAGCAGCCATGGGGGGAATAGCAATCAGCCCCAGCATTTT. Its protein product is CASSHGGNSNQPQHF.